These 24 T cell receptor beta chains came from one sample sequenced in a study of T cells in Graves' hyperthyroidism and ophthalmopathy. What was amplified from RNA transcripts were TCR beta CDR3 regions. First-round RT-PCR with HTBI primers amplified the TCR CDR3 region. TCRdb itself ran the multiplex PCR reads through MiXCR, one entry per CDR3 protein. The data hold around 600,000 distinct CDR3 sequences, with roughly 14% observed a single time. The specimen sequenced was blood. These receptors were obtained from a woman between 45 and 65 years old with Graves' ophthalmopathy.

This clonotype was counted at least ten times. V is TRBV5-1 and J is TRBJ2-1, with 10 bases identical to TRBD2. Germline CDR1 is SGHRS and CDR2 is YFSETQ. The V and J ends lost 2 bases and 5 bases, in that order; junction bases with no gene match: 4. This CDR3 region has 15 residues. CDR3 sequence: CASSFGLADDNEQFF. CDR3 DNA: TGCGCCAGCAGCTTCGGACTAGCGGATGACAATGAGCAGTTCTTC.

This clonotype turned up a few times. J is TRBJ2-1 and V is TRBV7-9; no reliable D call. The V and J ends lost 5 bases and 7 bases respectively, with 12 bases between them. This CDR3 spans 13 amino acids. CDR1 and CDR2 from the germline V gene are SEHNR and FQNEAQ (reference sequence). The CDR3 bases are TGTGCCAGCAGCCTCGAAGCCTTAAATGAGCAGTTCTTC. Translation: CASSLEALNEQFF.

In its sample, this clonotype was seen once. V and J are TRBV28 and TRBJ2-1; D remains ambiguous. The CDR3 spans 14 residues. V was shortened by 4 bases and J by 6 bases, with 13 bases between the two germline ends. Germline loops: CDR1 MDHEN, CDR2 SYDVKM. Here the CDR3 reads CASSWATVPNEQFF. CDR3 bases: TGTGCCAGCAGTTGGGCCACGGTTCCCAATGAGCAGTTCTTC.

This clonotype was recorded at least ten times. This chain joins TRBV28 and TRBJ1-1; no firm D call. This CDR3 has 13 amino acids. Germline V gene sequence: CDR1 MDHEN, CDR2 SYDVKM. Trimming shortened V by 2 bases and J by 8 bases, and 12 bases separated the two germline ends. CDR3 sequence (DNA): TGTGCCAGCAGTTTAGGTCGGTGGTCAGAAGCTTTCTTT. Its protein product is CASSLGRWSEAFF.

The chain recombines TRBV4-2 with TRBJ1-1; a weak D match, TRBD1 (6 bases). Germline lookup yields CDR1 LGHNA and CDR2 YNFKEQ. V dropped 4 bases and J dropped 3 bases, with 12 bases sitting between them. The CDR3 is made up of 14 amino acids. CDR3 protein: CASSRTDQDTEAFF. The CDR3 DNA sequence: TGTGCCAGCAGCCGGACAGACCAGGACACTGAAGCTTTCTTT.

This clonotype was recorded many times. V usage is TRBV7-9 and J usage is TRBJ1-1; 8 bases agree with TRBD1. Per germline, CDR1 SEHNR and CDR2 FQNEAQ (reference sequence). The CDR3 runs to 16 residues. Trimming at V came to 5 bases and at J to 0 bases, leaving 8 bases not matched to a gene. The CDR3 loop is CASSHRQGPMNTEAFF. In nucleotides, the CDR3 is TGTGCCAGCAGCCACCGACAGGGGCCAATGAACACTGAAGCTTTCTTT.

This clonotype was picked up many times. The chain uses TRBV5-1 and TRBJ2-3, with a possible D match to TRBD1 (5 bases). CDR1 is SGHRS, CDR2 YFSETQ, per germline. This CDR3 has 16 residues. V was shortened by 4 bases and J by 0 bases, with 15 bases between the two germline ends. The CDR3 reads CASSLDRQSSTDTQYF. Written as DNA, the CDR3 is TGCGCCAGCAGCCTGGACCGACAGTCTAGCACAGATACGCAGTATTTT.

This clonotype was seen a few times. The CDR3 DNA reads TGTGCCAGCAGCTTGACCTGGACTAGCGGACTCAATGAGCAGTTCTTC. This gives the protein CASSLTWTSGLNEQFF. This sequence joins TRBV7-8 and TRBJ2-1; 10 nucleotides align to TRBD2. The V segment lost 3 bases and the J segment 6 bases; nucleotides outside the gene matches: 8. Germline CDR1 is SGHVS and CDR2 is FQNEAQ. This CDR3 contains 16 residues.

This clonotype showed up many times. The gene calls are TRBV28 and TRBJ2-5, with a weak D call TRBD2 (6 bases). Germline V gives CDR1 MDHEN, CDR2 SYDVKM. V lost 7 bases to trimming and J lost 2 bases, with 23 bases between them. The CDR3 has 17 amino acids. The CDR3: CASTLGMGDWTQETQYF. CDR3 DNA sequence: TGTGCCAGCACCCTCGGGATGGGGGACTGGACTCAAGAGACCCAGTACTTC.

On this clonotype: A much larger clone sits a single nucleotide away, making a read error possible. The gene calls are TRBV30 and TRBJ2-2; TRBD1 agrees at 7 bases. CDR1 is GTSNPN, CDR2 SVGIG, per germline (reference sequence). The CDR3 has 15 amino acids. J was trimmed by 6 bases and V by 3 bases; bases with no gene match: 10. The CDR3: CAWSAGGLSAGELFF. Written as DNA, the CDR3 is TGTGCCTGGAGCGCAGGGGGTCTCAGCGCCGGGGAGCTGTTTTTT.

The chain has TRBV20-1 and TRBJ1-6; D possibly corresponds to TRBD1 (5 bases). Germline V lookup: CDR1 DFQATT, CDR2 SNEGSKA (reference sequence). The CDR3 sequence is 16 residues long. V lost 0 bases, J lost 1 base, and 10 bases lay in between. In DNA form, the CDR3 reads TGCAGTGCTAGAGACGGGGGAAGGTCCTATAATTCACCCCTCCACTTT. Translation: CSARDGGRSYNSPLHF.

The V gene is TRBV29-1, the J gene TRBJ2-1, with 13 positions matching TRBD2. The germline CDR1 and CDR2 sequences are SQVTM and ANQGSEA. This CDR3 is built from 15 residues. V lost 4 bases to trimming and J lost 2 bases; unmatched junction nucleotides: 2. The CDR3 nucleotides are TGCAGCGTTGTTACTAGCGGGAGGGCCTACAATGAGCAGTTCTTC. This gives the protein CSVVTSGRAYNEQFF.

There are many counts of this clonotype. The rearrangement links TRBV30 to TRBJ1-3; D gene ambiguous. This CDR3 has 12 residues. Looked up from germline, CDR1 is GTSNPN and CDR2 is SVGIG (reference sequence). V shed 2 bases and J shed 4 bases, with 6 bases lying between them. The CDR3 loop is CAWSILGNTIYF. CDR3 nucleotides: TGTGCCTGGAGTATACTGGGAAACACCATATATTTT.

This clonotype was counted at least ten times. V gene TRBV5-1 combines with J gene TRBJ2-1, with D possibly TRBD2 on 6 matching bases. The V end lost 4 bases, the J end lost 2 bases, and 16 bases lay between the germline ends. Germline V gene lookup returns CDR1 SGHRS and CDR2 YFSETQ. CDR3 length: 16 residues. The CDR3 region has the DNA TGCGCCAGCAGCCCGGGAGTTGACTGGGCCTACAATGAGCAGTTCTTC. This translates into CASSPGVDWAYNEQFF. The entire variable domain, with the rest obtained from reference TRBV5-1 and TRBJ2-1, is as follows: KAGVTQTPRYLIKTRGQQVTLSCSPISGHRSVSWYQQTPGQGLQFLFEYFSETQRNKGNFPGRFSGRQFSNSRSEMNVSTLELGDSALYLCASSPGVDWAYNEQFFGPGTRLTVL.

This clonotype has a handful of counts. The chain's CDR3 is CSVGKQGPPGKFF. CDR3 nucleotides: TGCAGCGTTGGAAAACAGGGGCCGCCGGGTAAATTCTTT. The chain combines TRBV29-1 with TRBJ1-1; 7 bases are a match to TRBD1. CDR1 SQVTM and CDR2 ANQGSEA come from the germline V gene. V dropped 4 bases and J dropped 14; count of bases not matched to a gene: 16. This CDR3 contains 13 residues.

This clonotype has just one count. The chain joins TRBV28 to TRBJ2-5, with D perhaps matching TRBD2 (6 bases). CDR3 size: 15 residues. The V end was cut by 5 bases, the J end by 4 bases, with 17 bases between. The V gene's germline CDR1 is MDHEN and CDR2 SYDVKM. The CDR3 here is CASSGLPAEAETQYF. CDR3 DNA sequence: TGTGCCAGCAGTGGACTACCAGCGGAAGCAGAGACCCAGTACTTC.

This clonotype has only a few counts. The chain uses TRBV3-1 and TRBJ2-5; 7 positions match TRBD1. The ends lost 6 bases at V and 5 bases at J; junction bases unmatched: 15. CDR1 and CDR2 (germline): LGHDT, YNNKEL (reference sequence). This CDR3 comprises 16 residues. CDR3 nucleotides: TGTGCCAGCAGTCAAAAGGGACAGATCCTTAAGGAGACCCAGTACTTC. Residues: CASSQKGQILKETQYF.

This clonotype was counted at least ten times. This chain connects TRBV7-9 to TRBJ2-4; D may be TRBD1 or TRBD2 (6 bases each). V shed 7 bases and J shed 3 bases, with 19 bases lying between them. Germline assignment: CDR1 SEHNR and CDR2 FQNEAQ (reference sequence). This CDR3 is built from 16 residues. CDR3: CASTPGAGIYKNIQYF. The CDR3 DNA follows: TGTGCCAGCACCCCGGGGGCAGGGATATACAAAAACATTCAGTACTTC.

This clonotype was observed many times. The rearrangement joins TRBV20-1 to TRBJ2-3; 12 bases line up with TRBD2. Germline CDR1 DFQATT, CDR2 SNEGSKA (reference sequence). The CDR3 covers 15 residues. V dropped 6 bases and J dropped 4; count of bases not matched to a gene: 8. The CDR3 bases are TGCAGTGCATCGGGACTAGCGGGTCTCGCAGATACGCAGTATTTT. It yields the protein CSASGLAGLADTQYF.

This clonotype was counted between two and nine times. This chain joins TRBV6-1 and TRBJ2-2, with D tentatively TRBD1 (5 bases). The CDR3 is 12 amino acids. Germline CDR1 and CDR2: MNHNS and SASEGT. V dropped 6 bases and J dropped 3 bases, with 5 bases sitting between them. The CDR3 is CASRTDTGELFF. The CDR3 nucleotides read TGTGCCAGCAGGACAGACACCGGGGAGCTGTTTTTT.

This clonotype was picked up many times. This sequence joins TRBV6-4 and TRBJ2-3; D is uncertain. CDR1 MRHNA and CDR2 SNTAGT come from the germline V gene. The germline V and J ends were trimmed by 2 bases and 1 base, with 10 bases remaining between them. The CDR3 is 15 amino acids. The CDR3 is CASSDARGGTDTQYF. The DNA of the CDR3 is TGTGCCAGCAGTGACGCCCGCGGAGGCACAGATACGCAGTATTTT.

The table lists this clonotype with a few counts. The chain is built from TRBV4-1 and TRBJ2-3; TRBD2 aligns across 7 bases. V lost 1 base and J lost 7; bases outside the gene matches: 8. Germline V lookup: CDR1 MGHRA, CDR2 YSYEKL. This CDR3 contains 15 residues. The CDR3 bases are TGCGCCAGCAGCCAAGGGGAGGGCGCGACATATACGCAGTATTTT. Its translation: CASSQGEGATYTQYF.

The CDR3 sequence is CASSSDGSYGYTF. As DNA, the CDR3 is TGCGCCAGCAGCTCAGACGGAAGCTATGGCTACACCTTC. The chain has TRBV5-1 and TRBJ1-2; no clear D. The CDR3 extends over 13 amino acids. Germline V gene sequence: CDR1 SGHRS, CDR2 YFSETQ. Trimming cost V 3 bases and J 4 bases, with 10 bases left between them.

This clonotype has ten or more counts. The genes are TRBV2 and TRBJ2-1; maybe TRBD2 (6 bases). This CDR3 comprises 14 residues. V gave up 5 bases and J gave up 5 bases, with 13 bases separating them. Germline assignment: CDR1 SNHLY and CDR2 FYNNEI. The CDR3 loop is CASSRVSGDNEQFF. The CDR3 DNA follows: TGTGCCAGCAGTCGAGTTAGCGGAGACAATGAGCAGTTCTTC.